The rows below give T cell receptor beta chains drawn from one sample of a study of type 1 and type 2 diabetes patients. TCRdb re-analysed the multiplex PCR reads in MiXCR, keeping a single row per CDR3 protein. The table includes under 300,000 distinct CDR3 sequences, 45% to 60% detected once. Sequences were obtained from peripheral blood mononuclear cells (PBMCs). All receptors derive from a man between 18 and 29 years old with type 2 diabetes. Each CDR3 is given with its conserved first and last residue. Fields, in order: V gene, J gene, D gene, clone size, CDR3 DNA, CDR3 protein. A D gene is named only where the DNA matches it firmly. The listing skips clone size in some rows; elsewhere it reads once, few, many or a size class.

v_gene: TRBV24-1; j_gene: TRBJ2-2; d_gene: TRBD2; abundance: few; CDR3nt: TGTGCCACCAGTGATACTAGCGGAAAGAACACCGGGGAGCTGTTTTTT; CDR3aa: CATSDTSGKNTGELFF
v_gene: TRBV13; j_gene: TRBJ2-2; d_gene: TRBD1; abundance: .; CDR3nt: TGTGCCAGCAGCTCGTGGGACAGGCCCACCGGGGAGCTGTTTTTT; CDR3aa: CASSSWDRPTGELFF
v_gene: TRBV6-1; j_gene: TRBJ2-2; d_gene: TRBD1; abundance: .; CDR3nt: TGTGCCAGCAGTGACGGACAGGGTTGGGCCGGGGAGCTGTTTTTT; CDR3aa: CASSDGQGWAGELFF
v_gene: TRBV20-1; j_gene: TRBJ2-2; d_gene: .; abundance: .; CDR3nt: TGCAGTGCTGTAAGGTCGGCGAACACCGGGGAGCTGTTTTTT; CDR3aa: CSAVRSANTGELFF
v_gene: TRBV7-3; j_gene: TRBJ2-7; d_gene: .; abundance: .; CDR3nt: TGTGCCAGCAGCTTAAATGGCGGGGTCTCCTACGAGCAGTACTTC; CDR3aa: CASSLNGGVSYEQYF
v_gene: TRBV2; j_gene: TRBJ2-7; d_gene: TRBD2; abundance: .; CDR3nt: TGTGCCAGCAGAGAAGGACTAGCGGGAGGGCGGTACGAGCAGTACTTC; CDR3aa: CASREGLAGGRYEQYF
v_gene: TRBV30; j_gene: TRBJ2-5; d_gene: TRBD2; abundance: .; CDR3nt: TGTGCCGGAGCGGGAGAAAACCATGAGACCCAGTACTTC; CDR3aa: CAGAGENHETQYF
v_gene: TRBV15; j_gene: TRBJ2-6; d_gene: .; abundance: many; CDR3nt: TGTGCCACCAGCAGAGATCGGGATGGGGCCAACGTCCTGACTTTC; CDR3aa: CATSRDRDGANVLTF
v_gene: TRBV2; j_gene: TRBJ2-2; d_gene: TRBD1; abundance: .; CDR3nt: TGTGCCAGCACTGACAGGGGGCGGCCCGGGGAGCTGTTTTTT; CDR3aa: CASTDRGRPGELFF
v_gene: TRBV9; j_gene: TRBJ2-2; d_gene: .; abundance: few; CDR3nt: TGTGCCAGCAGCGTCGGCAGATGGGGCACCGGGGAGCTGTTTTTT; CDR3aa: CASSVGRWGTGELFF
v_gene: TRBV2; j_gene: TRBJ1-2; d_gene: .; abundance: once; CDR3nt: TGTGCCAGCAGTTCTGAACCTAGGGGAAATGGCTACACCTTC; CDR3aa: CASSSEPRGNGYTF
v_gene: TRBV7-2; j_gene: TRBJ2-3; d_gene: TRBD2; abundance: .; CDR3nt: TGTGCCAGCAGCTTTAGCAGCGGGGGTTACACAGATACGCAGTATTTT; CDR3aa: CASSFSSGGYTDTQYF
v_gene: TRBV5-6; j_gene: TRBJ2-3; d_gene: .; abundance: .; CDR3nt: TGTGCCAGCAGCTTGTTGGCCTCCACAGATACGCAGTATTTT; CDR3aa: CASSLLASTDTQYF
v_gene: TRBV29-1; j_gene: TRBJ2-1; d_gene: .; abundance: .; CDR3nt: TGCAGCGTCCGGACACCTGAGCAGTTCTTC; CDR3aa: CSVRTPEQFF
v_gene: TRBV30; j_gene: TRBJ2-2; d_gene: .; abundance: .; CDR3nt: TGTGCCTGGAGTGGCCCAGGGGGGAAGGTGACCGGGGAGCTGTTTTTT; CDR3aa: CAWSGPGGKVTGELFF
v_gene: TRBV9; j_gene: TRBJ2-7; d_gene: .; abundance: .; CDR3nt: TGTGCCAGCAGCGTAGACGAGGGGGAGCAGTACTTC; CDR3aa: CASSVDEGEQYF
v_gene: TRBV2; j_gene: TRBJ2-7; d_gene: .; abundance: .; CDR3nt: TGTGCCAGCAGTGAAGCGCAATACGAGCAGTACTTC; CDR3aa: CASSEAQYEQYF
v_gene: TRBV7-9; j_gene: TRBJ2-7; d_gene: TRBD2; abundance: .; CDR3nt: TGTGCCAGCAGCCCCCTACCTGGACTAGAGGACGAGCAGTACTTC; CDR3aa: CASSPLPGLEDEQYF
v_gene: TRBV14; j_gene: TRBJ2-6; d_gene: .; abundance: many; CDR3nt: TGTGCCAGCAGCCAAGACATGGTACGATACTCTGGGGCCAACGTCCTGACTTTC; CDR3aa: CASSQDMVRYSGANVLTF
v_gene: TRBV20-1; j_gene: TRBJ2-2; d_gene: TRBD1; abundance: .; CDR3nt: TGCAGTGCTAGGAGGACAGGGCTGGGCGGGGAGCTGTTTTTT; CDR3aa: CSARRTGLGGELFF
v_gene: TRBV10-1; j_gene: TRBJ2-3; d_gene: TRBD2; abundance: .; CDR3nt: TGCGCCAGCACCACTACTAGCGGGGAACCCACAGATACGCAGTATTTT; CDR3aa: CASTTTSGEPTDTQYF
v_gene: TRBV29-1; j_gene: TRBJ1-1; d_gene: .; abundance: .; CDR3nt: TGCAGCGTTGACATGGGCATCCCGAACACTGAAGCTTTCTTT; CDR3aa: CSVDMGIPNTEAFF
v_gene: TRBV10-3; j_gene: TRBJ2-5; d_gene: TRBD2; abundance: .; CDR3nt: TGTGCCATCAGGGGGACTAGCGACCAAGAGACCCAGTACTTC; CDR3aa: CAIRGTSDQETQYF
v_gene: TRBV9; j_gene: TRBJ1-1; d_gene: .; abundance: .; CDR3nt: TGTGCCAGCAGCGGCTCAGGTGAACGGTCTGAAGCTTTCTTT; CDR3aa: CASSGSGERSEAFF
v_gene: TRBV7-8; j_gene: TRBJ2-2; d_gene: .; abundance: .; CDR3nt: TGTGCCAGCAGGGGGGATCCCGGGGAGCTGTTTTTT; CDR3aa: CASRGDPGELFF
v_gene: TRBV11-2; j_gene: TRBJ2-7; d_gene: TRBD1; abundance: .; CDR3nt: TGTGCCAGCAGCCCGGGACAGGGTCAAAGCTCCTACGAGCAGTACTTC; CDR3aa: CASSPGQGQSSYEQYF
v_gene: TRBV12-3/TRBV12-4; j_gene: TRBJ2-7; d_gene: .; abundance: few; CDR3nt: TGTGCCAGCAGGATAGCTAGGGAGTCCGAGCAGTACTTC; CDR3aa: CASRIARESEQYF
v_gene: TRBV19; j_gene: TRBJ2-1; d_gene: .; abundance: few; CDR3nt: TGTGCCAGTAGTATACCCCCCCCCCGCGGTGAGCAGTTCTTC; CDR3aa: CASSIPPPRGEQFF
v_gene: TRBV6-1; j_gene: TRBJ2-3; d_gene: TRBD2; abundance: .; CDR3nt: TGTGCCAGCAGTTACTCGAACGTAGCGGGAGGGCCGACAGATACGCAGTATTTT; CDR3aa: CASSYSNVAGGPTDTQYF
v_gene: TRBV7-6; j_gene: TRBJ1-1; d_gene: .; abundance: .; CDR3nt: TGTGCCAGCAGCCTGAATGGGGGCTCGAACACTGAAGCTTTCTTT; CDR3aa: CASSLNGGSNTEAFF
v_gene: TRBV7-3; j_gene: TRBJ2-5; d_gene: .; abundance: .; CDR3nt: TGTGCTAGCAGCTTAAGACTCGGGGCAGAGACCCAGTACTTC; CDR3aa: CASSLRLGAETQYF
v_gene: TRBV7-8; j_gene: TRBJ2-3; d_gene: TRBD2; abundance: .; CDR3nt: TGTGCCAGCAGCTCCCCAGCGGGGGTCGGCACAGATACGCAGTATTTT; CDR3aa: CASSSPAGVGTDTQYF
v_gene: TRBV2; j_gene: TRBJ1-5; d_gene: TRBD1; abundance: few; CDR3nt: TGTGCCAGCAGGGGGGACAGGGGTGGCAATCAGCCCCAGCATTTT; CDR3aa: CASRGDRGGNQPQHF
v_gene: TRBV4-1; j_gene: TRBJ2-2; d_gene: TRBD1; abundance: .; CDR3nt: TGCGCCAGCAACAGGGGGGCTTACACCGGGGAGCTGTTTTTT; CDR3aa: CASNRGAYTGELFF
v_gene: TRBV4-3; j_gene: TRBJ1-1; d_gene: .; abundance: .; CDR3nt: TGCGCCAGCAGCCAAGATGCCGTTGTGAACACTGAAGCTTTCTTT; CDR3aa: CASSQDAVVNTEAFF
v_gene: TRBV19; j_gene: TRBJ2-7; d_gene: TRBD1; abundance: .; CDR3nt: TGTGCCAGTACCAAGAGACAGGGCGGCTACGAGCAGTACTTC; CDR3aa: CASTKRQGGYEQYF
v_gene: TRBV7-8; j_gene: TRBJ1-2; d_gene: .; abundance: few; CDR3nt: TGTGCCAGCAGCTCATCGACGCCGGCCCATGGCTACACCTTC; CDR3aa: CASSSSTPAHGYTF
v_gene: TRBV27; j_gene: TRBJ1-1; d_gene: .; abundance: .; CDR3nt: TGTGCCAGCAGTTTCACGGCACCCGGGGCGCTAATGAACACTGAAGCTTTCTTT; CDR3aa: CASSFTAPGALMNTEAFF
v_gene: TRBV6-1; j_gene: TRBJ2-2; d_gene: TRBD1; abundance: few; CDR3nt: TGTGCCAGCCCTGAAGGGACAGCGAAGGACACCGGGGAGCTGTTTTTT; CDR3aa: CASPEGTAKDTGELFF
v_gene: TRBV19; j_gene: TRBJ1-5; d_gene: .; abundance: few; CDR3nt: TGTGCCAGTAACAGAATAGGTAATCAGCCCCAGCATTTT; CDR3aa: CASNRIGNQPQHF
v_gene: TRBV12-3/TRBV12-4; j_gene: TRBJ1-2; d_gene: TRBD1; abundance: .; CDR3nt: TGTGCCAGCAGTTTCAAGGGACAGGGTATTCATGGCTACACCTTC; CDR3aa: CASSFKGQGIHGYTF
v_gene: TRBV28; j_gene: TRBJ2-7; d_gene: .; abundance: .; CDR3nt: TGTGCCAGCCCCCGGCACAAGCAGTACTTC; CDR3aa: CASPRHKQYF
v_gene: TRBV24-1; j_gene: TRBJ2-5; d_gene: .; abundance: .; CDR3nt: TGTGCCACCAGTGATTTGGGCGGTCAAGAGACCCAGTACTTC; CDR3aa: CATSDLGGQETQYF
v_gene: TRBV7-8; j_gene: TRBJ2-2; d_gene: TRBD1; abundance: once; CDR3nt: TGTGCCAGCAGGACAGGGTTCATAGGGGAGCTGTTTTTT; CDR3aa: CASRTGFIGELFF
v_gene: TRBV7-2; j_gene: TRBJ1-1; d_gene: TRBD1; abundance: many; CDR3nt: TGTGCCAGCAGCCGGGACAGTGAAGCTTTCTTT; CDR3aa: CASSRDSEAFF
v_gene: TRBV29-1; j_gene: TRBJ2-2; d_gene: .; abundance: .; CDR3nt: TGCAGCGTTGAAGATCGGCGATTTGGGGCGAACACCGGGGAGCTGTTTTTT; CDR3aa: CSVEDRRFGANTGELFF
v_gene: TRBV27; j_gene: TRBJ1-4; d_gene: .; abundance: .; CDR3nt: TGTGCCAGCAGTTTGTTATCGGGGGGCTTTGGGGAAAAACTGTTTTTT; CDR3aa: CASSLLSGGFGEKLFF
v_gene: TRBV6-6; j_gene: TRBJ1-2; d_gene: .; abundance: .; CDR3nt: TGTGCCAGCAGTAACTCAGGGGCAGGCTATGGCTACACCTTC; CDR3aa: CASSNSGAGYGYTF
v_gene: TRBV14; j_gene: TRBJ1-2; d_gene: .; abundance: .; CDR3nt: TGTGCCAGCAGCCGTAGCGGGGGTTATAGGAACTATGGCTACACCTTC; CDR3aa: CASSRSGGYRNYGYTF
v_gene: TRBV5-1; j_gene: TRBJ2-5; d_gene: .; abundance: few; CDR3nt: TGCGCCAGCAGCCCGGAGGCGGGCGAGGAGACCCAGTACTTC; CDR3aa: CASSPEAGEETQYF